Presented here are 30 T cell receptor beta chains from one specimen sequenced in a study of T cell clonality in common variable immunodeficiency. Some clones are missing from TCRdb's copy, which holds only in-frame ones; the method was immunoSEQ multiplex PCR. There are around 15,000 clones in the sample, none observed a single time. Study-level findings and limits: Reportedly, TCR beta sequences from common variable immunodeficiency showed fewer deletions and N-nucleotide insertions.

Their target antigens are unknown. Sequences were obtained from peripheral blood mononuclear cells. These receptors were collected from a human donor with common variable immunodeficiency.

CDR3: CAWRHTRGGAYEQYF. Incomplete CDR3 DNA: TGTGCCTGGAGGCATACTCGGGGGGGGGCTTACGAG. The chain recombines TRBV30 with TRBJ2-7; 8 nucleotides match TRBD2. The CDR3 end lies 3 residues beyond the end of the read and is filled in from the germline J gene. Germline assignment: CDR1 GTSNPN and CDR2 SVGIG (reference sequence). Losses at the gene ends were 3 bases for V and 4 bases for J; bases not matched to a gene: 11. This CDR3 region has 15 residues.

A word on this clone: The read comes to an end 3 residues before the CDR3 does, leaving the germline J gene to fill in the end. The chain links TRBV5-1 to TRBJ2-7, with 11 bases that match TRBD1. The CDR3 consists of 15 residues. Losses at the gene ends were 0 bases for V and 3 bases for J; bases not matched to a gene: 2. CDR1 is SGHRS, CDR2 YFSETQ, per germline. CDR3 DNA (partial): TGCGCCAGCAGCTTGGGGGGGACAGGGGGCTACGAG. Translating it yields CASSLGGTGGYE. In full, the CDR3 reads CASSLGGTGGYEQYF.

This clone was seen a few times. Read coverage stops 3 residues before the CDR3 terminus; the germline J gene supplies the remainder. The gene calls are TRBV7-3 and TRBJ1-2; TRBD1 agrees at 8 bases. Germline V CDR1 and CDR2: SGHTA, FQGTGA. This CDR3 is 14 amino acids long. The V and J ends lost 5 bases and 1 base, in that order; junction bases with no gene match: 3. CDR3 DNA, as far as it was read: TGTGCCAGCAGCCCTGGACAGGGTAACTATGGC. Its translation: CASSPGQGNYG. The complete CDR3 protein is CASSPGQGNYGYTF.

As to this clone: The same CDR3 can be traced to other DNA sequences in this sample. The CDR3 protein is CAWSPGTGNTIYF. The DNA read from the CDR3 is TGTGCCTGGAGCCCGGGGACTGGAAACACC. The chain combines TRBV30 with TRBJ1-3, with D hard to call. The read ends 3 residues early relative to the CDR3; the germline J gene fills the gap. CDR3 length: 13 amino acids. V dropped 3 bases and J dropped 2 bases, with 8 bases sitting between them. Germline CDR1 and CDR2: GTSNPN and SVGIG (reference sequence).

By proportion, this clone is medium-sized. The read terminates 3 residues before the CDR3 end, so the remaining end is supplied by the germline J gene. The chain has TRBV29-1 and TRBJ1-1; the D gene is possibly TRBD1 (5 bases). Germline loops: CDR1 SQVTM, CDR2 ANQGSEA. The CDR3 length is 12 residues. Trimming cost V 7 bases and J 1 base, with 10 bases left between them. The sequenced CDR3 bases are TGCAGCGGGGGGGGTAAGAACACTGAA. Translation gives CSGGGKNTE. The CDR3 as a whole reads CSGGGKNTEAFF.

This clone occurred a few times. Sequencing ends 3 residues short of the CDR3 end; the germline J gene provides the rest. The rearrangement links TRBV7-2 to TRBJ2-5, with 10 bases aligning to TRBD2. The ends lost 0 bases at V and 5 bases at J; junction bases unmatched: 6. The germline gives CDR1 SGHTA, CDR2 FQGNSA. This CDR3 contains 16 residues. Here the CDR3 reads CASSLASGGIGETQYF. The CDR3 bases that were read are TGTGCCAGCAGCTTAGCTAGCGGGGGGATTGGGGAGACC.

Concerning this clone: Read data end 3 residues before the CDR3 end; the end is taken from the germline J gene. V and J are TRBV7-2 and TRBJ1-2; 7 bases agree with TRBD1. Germline CDR1 reads SGHTA; CDR2 reads FQGNSA. This CDR3 has 14 residues. J lost 4 bases, V lost 5 bases, and 7 bases had no gene match. CDR3 residues: CASSPGGQTYGYTF. Partial CDR3 DNA: TGTGCCAGCAGCCCCGGGGGACAGACCTATGGC.

This clone turned up a few times. Coverage ceases 3 residues before the CDR3 finishes, and the germline J gene fills in the end. This rearrangement joins TRBV7-2 to TRBJ2-5, with TRBD1 identical over 9 bases. Germline V gene sequence: CDR1 SGHTA, CDR2 FQGNSA. The length of the CDR3 is 13 residues. J lost 4 bases, V lost 5 bases, and 2 bases had no gene match. The CDR3 here is CASSKDRGETQYF. Incomplete CDR3 DNA: TGTGCCAGCAGCAAGGACAGGGGAGAGACC.

Concerning this clone itself: The CDR3 is cut off 3 residues early in the read; its end comes from the germline J gene. The V call is TRBV5-1, the J call TRBJ2-3; D not resolved. V was shortened by 0 bases and J by 0 bases, with 5 bases between the two germline ends. The CDR3 runs to 14 residues. Germline V gives CDR1 SGHRS, CDR2 YFSETQ. The covered CDR3 bases are TGCGCCAGCAGCTTGGATCAGAGCACAGATACG. Amino acid sequence: CASSLDQSTDT. The entire CDR3 sequence reads CASSLDQSTDTQYF.

This clone showed up many times. The read ends 3 residues before the CDR3 terminus; that terminus is restored from the germline J gene. V gene TRBV27 combines with J gene TRBJ2-3; 15 bases agree with TRBD2. The CDR3 sequence is 18 residues long. V shed 4 bases and J 4 bases; nucleotides not matched to a gene: 9. Germline lookup yields CDR1 MNHEY and CDR2 SMNVEV (reference sequence). The covered CDR3 bases are TGTGCCAGCAGTTCCCGGACTAGCGGGGGGGTTGGTCCAGATACG. It specifies CASSSRTSGGVGPDT. The full-length CDR3 reads as CASSSRTSGGVGPDTQYF.

The table lists this clone with many counts. The read ends 3 residues before the CDR3 terminus; that terminus is restored from the germline J gene. This chain links TRBV2 with TRBJ2-1; 11 positions match TRBD1. V shed 9 bases and J 3 bases; nucleotides not matched to a gene: 10. Germline V gene lookup returns CDR1 SNHLY and CDR2 FYNNEI. This CDR3 is built from 16 residues. The sequenced CDR3 bases are TGTGCCAGTTATCCTCCCGGGACAGGGGGCTACAATGAG. Encoded protein: CASYPPGTGGYNE. Given in full, the CDR3 is CASYPPGTGGYNEQFF. The complete variable domain, with remaining parts taken from reference TRBV2 and TRBJ2-1, reads EPEVTQTPSHQVTQMGQEVILRCVPISNHLYFYWYRQILGQKVEFLVSFYNNEISEKSEIFDDQFSVERPDGSNFTLKIRSTKLEDSAMYFCASYPPGTGGYNEQFFGPGTRLTVL.

This clone is labeled large. The sequence runs out 3 residues before the end of the CDR3; the remainder is reconstructed from the germline J gene. This sequence joins TRBV29-1 and TRBJ1-1; 8 bases are a match to TRBD1. This CDR3 comprises 13 residues. CDR1 is SQVTM, CDR2 ANQGSEA, per germline. Germline trimming cut 4 bases from V and 1 base from J; bases unmatched to any gene: 2. The CDR3 spells CSVGDRRNTEAFF. CDR3 DNA (partial): TGCAGCGTTGGGGACAGGAGGAACACTGAA.

This clone was observed at least ten times. The read terminates 3 residues ahead of where the CDR3 ends, so the germline J gene completes it. V and J are TRBV18 and TRBJ1-3; D is undetermined. Trimming took 6 bases from V and 0 from J, leaving 15 bases between them. CDR1 and CDR2 (germline): KGHSH, LQKENI. The CDR3 covers 16 residues. Incomplete CDR3 DNA: TGTGCCAGCTCGTCGGATTCAGGCTTCTCTGGAAACACC. This codes for CASSSDSGFSGNT. The whole CDR3 reads CASSSDSGFSGNTIYF. Variable domain in full (rest from reference TRBV18 and TRBJ1-3): NAGVMQNPRHLVRRRGQEARLRCSPMKGHSHVYWYRQLPEEGLKFMVYLQKENIIDESGMPKERFSAEFPKEGPSILRIQQVVRGDSAAYFCASSSDSGFSGNTIYFGEGSWLTVV.

This clone was detected only a few times. Read coverage stops 3 residues before the CDR3 terminus; the germline J gene supplies the remainder. This chain connects TRBV20-1 to TRBJ2-7; the D gene is possibly TRBD2 (6 bases). From germline, CDR1 is DFQATT and CDR2 SNEGSKA (reference sequence). The CDR3 covers 13 residues. Trimming pared 6 bases from V and 3 bases from J, leaving 15 bases between. The covered CDR3 bases are TGCAGTGCAAGCCGGGACTTTCGCTACGAG. Translated, it gives CSASRDFRYE. From start to end, the CDR3 is CSASRDFRYEQYF.

This clone was recorded a few times. Sequencing ends 3 residues short of the CDR3 end; the germline J gene provides the rest. The rearrangement uses TRBV11-2 and TRBJ2-7; TRBD1 matches at 8 bases. The CDR3 is 14 amino acids. In germline, CDR1 is SGHAT, CDR2 FQNNGV. V dropped 3 bases and J dropped 3; count of bases not matched to a gene: 4. CDR3 amino acids: CASSFHRGDYEQYF. The covered CDR3 bases are TGTGCCAGCAGCTTCCACAGGGGGGACTACGAG.

For this clone: The read comes to an end 3 residues before the CDR3 does, leaving the germline J gene to fill in the end. The chain has TRBV7-8 and TRBJ2-3; no reliable D call. The CDR3 sequence is 13 residues long. The V end lost 1 base, the J end lost 7 bases, and 9 bases lay between the germline ends. Germline CDR1 reads SGHVS; CDR2 reads FQNEAQ. Here the CDR3 reads CASSLEGLYTQYF. The part of the CDR3 DNA that was read is TGTGCCAGCAGCTTAGAAGGTCTCTATACG. The full variable domain, with the rest looked up from reference TRBV7-8 and TRBJ2-3, is GAGVSQSPRYKVAKRGQDVALRCDPISGHVSLFWYQQALGQGPEFLTYFQNEAQLDKSGLPSDRFFAERPEGSVSTLKIQRTQQEDSAVYLCASSLEGLYTQYFGPGTRLTVL.

With regard to this clone: Read coverage stops 3 residues before the CDR3 terminus; the germline J gene supplies the remainder. The chain employs TRBV2 and TRBJ2-7; D may be TRBD2 (5 bases). CDR1 and CDR2 from the germline V gene are SNHLY and FYNNEI. This CDR3 comprises 13 residues. Between the trimmed V and J ends, which lost 6 bases and 3 bases, there was a span of 12 bases. The CDR3 region is CASRTDSNYEQYF. The CDR3 bases that were read are TGTGCCAGCAGAACGGACTCGAACTACGAG.

This clone showed up just a few times. The read gets to within 3 residues of the CDR3 end, and the germline J gene fills in the rest. This chain links TRBV11-2 with TRBJ2-7, with D possibly being TRBD2 (5 bases). The CDR3 runs 14 residues. CDR1 SGHAT and CDR2 FQNNGV come from the germline V gene. Trimming took off 2 bases at V and 6 bases at J, with 14 bases between the two ends. The part of the CDR3 DNA that was read is TGTGCCAGCAGCTTAAACCGGGTCGGAGGCGAG. This translates into CASSLNRVGGE. The entire CDR3 protein is CASSLNRVGGEQYF.

In this sample, this clone is medium-sized. The read ends 3 residues early relative to the CDR3; the germline J gene fills the gap. The chain uses TRBV29-1 and TRBJ1-1; TRBD1 might be the D (5 bases). V gave up 8 bases and J gave up 3 bases, with 16 bases separating them. CDR1 and CDR2 from the germline V gene are SQVTM and ANQGSEA. The CDR3 has 13 residues. The chain's CDR3 is CSTLGGEHTEAFF. CDR3 DNA, as far as it was read: TGCAGCACTTTGGGGGGGGAACACACTGAA.

This clone was observed at least ten times. Coverage ceases 3 residues before the CDR3 finishes, and the germline J gene fills in the end. The rearrangement uses TRBV7-9 and TRBJ1-2, with D possibly being TRBD1 (5 bases). The germline V gene encodes CDR1 SEHNR and CDR2 FQNEAQ (reference sequence). V was clipped by 6 bases and J by 4 bases, with 15 bases between them. The CDR3 runs 14 residues. The CDR3: CASRGQGAVYGYTF. The DNA read from the CDR3 is TGTGCCAGCAGAGGGCAGGGTGCGGTCTATGGC.

Comments on this clone: The read stops 3 residues short of the end of the CDR3; the missing end is completed from the germline J gene. The chain joins TRBV18 to TRBJ1-1; the match to TRBD1 covers 8 bases. Germline V gene sequence: CDR1 KGHSH, CDR2 LQKENI. The CDR3 is 14 amino acids. The trim removed 2 bases at V and 1 base at J, leaving 0 bases unmatched. The covered CDR3 bases are TGTGCCAGCTCACCAGACAGGGGGAACACTGAA. Encoded protein: CASSPDRGNTE. In full, the CDR3 is CASSPDRGNTEAFF. Combining the CDR3 with reference TRBV18 and TRBJ1-1 gives the whole variable domain NAGVMQNPRHLVRRRGQEARLRCSPMKGHSHVYWYRQLPEEGLKFMVYLQKENIIDESGMPKERFSAEFPKEGPSILRIQQVVRGDSAAYFCASSPDRGNTEAFFGQGTRLTVV.

This clone was counted between two and nine times. The read ends 3 residues early relative to the CDR3; the germline J gene fills the gap. The V call is TRBV30, the J call TRBJ1-2, with 7 bases matching TRBD1. The J segment lost 4 bases and the V segment lost 3 bases, leaving 5 bases of the junction unmatched. The CDR3 loop spans 13 amino acids. Germline CDR1 GTSNPN, CDR2 SVGIG (reference sequence). Partial CDR3 DNA: TGTGCCTGGAGAGCACAGGGGAGCTATGGC. Its translation: CAWRAQGSYG. The complete CDR3 protein is CAWRAQGSYGYTF.

This clone was seen more than once but under ten times. The CDR3 end lies 3 residues beyond the end of the read and is filled in from the germline J gene. This rearrangement joins TRBV7-2 to TRBJ2-7; D is undetermined. Looked up from germline, CDR1 is SGHTA and CDR2 is FQGNSA. The length of the CDR3 is 13 residues. Trimming pared 1 base from V and 3 bases from J, leaving 7 bases between. The part of the CDR3 DNA that was read is TGTGCCAGCAGCTTAGGGCTGAACTACGAG. It translates to CASSLGLNYE. The whole CDR3 is CASSLGLNYEQYF. The complete variable domain, with remaining parts taken from reference TRBV7-2 and TRBJ2-7, reads GAGVSQSPSNKVTEKGKDVELRCDPISGHTALYWYRQSLGQGLEFLIYFQGNSAPDKSGLPSDRFSAERTGGSVSTLTIQRTQQEDSAVYLCASSLGLNYEQYFGPGTRLTVT.

Remarks on this clone: The read ends 3 residues before the CDR3 terminus; that terminus is restored from the germline J gene. The chain links TRBV19 to TRBJ2-2, with D maybe TRBD2 (5 bases). The CDR3 covers 14 residues. V lost 4 bases to trimming and J lost 6 bases, with 12 bases between them. The germline CDR1 and CDR2 sequences are LNHDA and SQIVND (reference sequence). CDR3 loop: CASSRPAVAGELFF. The CDR3 DNA, read in part, is TGTGCCAGTAGTAGGCCAGCGGTGGCCGGGGAG.

This clone has more than one count but fewer than ten. The observed sequence ends 3 residues before the CDR3 terminus, with the missing tail filled in from the germline J gene. V usage is TRBV7-6 and J usage is TRBJ2-3, with TRBD1 identical over 9 bases. Germline V lookup: CDR1 SGHVS, CDR2 FNYEAQ. The V gene end was trimmed by 5 bases and the J gene end by 2 bases; junction bases not matched to a gene: 5. The CDR3 extends over 15 amino acids. Incomplete CDR3 DNA: TGTGCCAGCAGCATCGGGACAGGGAACACAGATACG. Its translation: CASSIGTGNTDT. The whole CDR3 is CASSIGTGNTDTQYF.

With regard to this clone: The read stops 3 residues short of the end of the CDR3; the missing end is completed from the germline J gene. The rearrangement links TRBV2 to TRBJ1-6; no definite D call. Germline CDR1 reads SNHLY; CDR2 reads FYNNEI. The length of the CDR3 is 14 residues. The V gene lost 7 bases and the J gene lost 5 bases, with 12 bases spanning the gap. CDR3 sequence reads: CASTFTDNNSPLHF. Incomplete CDR3 DNA: TGTGCCAGCACTTTCACAGACAATAATTCACCC.

This clone occurred many times. With the read ending 3 residues before the CDR3 end, the germline J gene is used to fill in that end. The V call is TRBV20-1, the J call TRBJ1-1, with 7 bases identical to TRBD1. The germline V gene encodes CDR1 DFQATT and CDR2 SNEGSKA (reference sequence). The CDR3 contains 13 residues. This chain's CDR3 is CSADVPGQLEAFF. The CDR3 DNA, read in part, is TGCAGTGCTGATGTCCCGGGACAGTTGGAG.

This clone turned up a few times. The CDR3 is cut off 3 residues early in the read; its end comes from the germline J gene. The chain recombines TRBV18 with TRBJ2-5, with D possibly TRBD1 on 6 matching bases. The length of the CDR3 is 15 residues. V lost 2 bases and J 4 bases, leaving 14 bases between the germline ends. Germline V CDR1 and CDR2: KGHSH, LQKENI. The CDR3 reads CASSPTGTTGETQYF. The CDR3 bases that were read are TGTGCCAGCTCACCAACGGGGACAACGGGAGAGACC.

The CDR3 is CASSGRDKSTDTQYF. CDR3 bases read: TGTGCCAGCTCAGGCCGGGACAAGAGCACAGATACG. The V and J genes are TRBV18 and TRBJ2-3; possibly TRBD1 for D (6 bases). Sequencing ends 3 residues short of the CDR3 end; the germline J gene provides the rest. V gave up 5 bases and J gave up 0 bases, with 12 bases separating them. CDR1 and CDR2 (germline): KGHSH, LQKENI. There are 15 residues in the CDR3.

This clone was seen more than once but under ten times. The read halts 3 residues ahead of the CDR3 end, with the missing end drawn from the germline J gene. The J gene is TRBJ2-3, the V gene TRBV7-9; the match to TRBD2 covers 8 bases. CDR3 length: 12 residues. CDR1 and CDR2 from the germline V gene are SEHNR and FQNEAQ (reference sequence). V trimming: 8 bases; J trimming: 6 bases; junction bases outside the gene matches: 4. Here the CDR3 reads CASVRGGDTQYF. Partial CDR3 DNA: TGTGCCAGCGTACGGGGGGGGGATACG.